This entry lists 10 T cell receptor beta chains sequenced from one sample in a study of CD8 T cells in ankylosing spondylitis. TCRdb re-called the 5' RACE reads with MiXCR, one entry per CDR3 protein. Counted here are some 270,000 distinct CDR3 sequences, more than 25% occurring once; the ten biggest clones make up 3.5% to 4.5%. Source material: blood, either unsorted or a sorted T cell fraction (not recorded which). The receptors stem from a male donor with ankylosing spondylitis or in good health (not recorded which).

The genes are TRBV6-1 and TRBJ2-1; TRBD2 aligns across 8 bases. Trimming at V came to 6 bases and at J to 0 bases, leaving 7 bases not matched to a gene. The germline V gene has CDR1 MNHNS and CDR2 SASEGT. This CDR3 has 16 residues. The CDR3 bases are TGTGCCAGCAGGAAAATAGCGGGGCGCTCCTACAATGAGCAGTTCTTC. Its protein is CASRKIAGRSYNEQFF.

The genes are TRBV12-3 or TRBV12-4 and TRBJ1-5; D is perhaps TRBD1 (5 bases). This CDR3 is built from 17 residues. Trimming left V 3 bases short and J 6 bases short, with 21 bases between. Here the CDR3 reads CASSFGGGSLPSQPQHF. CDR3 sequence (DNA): TGTGCCAGCAGTTTTGGCGGGGGTTCCCTTCCTAGTCAGCCCCAGCATTTT.

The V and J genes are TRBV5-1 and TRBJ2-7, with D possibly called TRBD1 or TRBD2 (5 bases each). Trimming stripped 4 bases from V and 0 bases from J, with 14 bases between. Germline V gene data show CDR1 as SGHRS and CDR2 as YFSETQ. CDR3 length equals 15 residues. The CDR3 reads CASSLRDLYSYEQYF. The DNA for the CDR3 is TGCGCCAGCAGCCTCCGGGACCTCTACTCCTACGAGCAGTACTTC.

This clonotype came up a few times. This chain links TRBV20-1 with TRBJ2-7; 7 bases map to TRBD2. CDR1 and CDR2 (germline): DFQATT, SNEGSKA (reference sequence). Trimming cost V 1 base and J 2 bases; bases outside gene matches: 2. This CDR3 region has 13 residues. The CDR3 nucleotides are TGCAGTGCTAGAGTGGGGACTACCTACGAGCAGTACTTC. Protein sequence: CSARVGTTYEQYF.

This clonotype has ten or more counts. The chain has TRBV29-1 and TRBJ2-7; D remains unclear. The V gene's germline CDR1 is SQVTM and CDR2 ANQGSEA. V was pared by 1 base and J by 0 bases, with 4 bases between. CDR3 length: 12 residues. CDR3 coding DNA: TGCAGCGTTGAAGGGCACTCCTACGAGCAGTACTTC. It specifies CSVEGHSYEQYF.

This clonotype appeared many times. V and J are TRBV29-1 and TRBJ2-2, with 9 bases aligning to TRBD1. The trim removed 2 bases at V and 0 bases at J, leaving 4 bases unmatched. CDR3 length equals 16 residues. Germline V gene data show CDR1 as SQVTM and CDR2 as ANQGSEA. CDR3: CSVETRQGANTGELFF. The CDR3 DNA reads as TGCAGCGTTGAAACTCGACAGGGGGCGAACACCGGGGAGCTGTTTTTT.

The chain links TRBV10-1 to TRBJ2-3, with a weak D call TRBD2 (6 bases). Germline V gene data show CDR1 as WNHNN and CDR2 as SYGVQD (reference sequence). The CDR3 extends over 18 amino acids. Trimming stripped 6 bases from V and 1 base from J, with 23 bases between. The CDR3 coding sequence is TGCGCCAGCAGAGTCGGGGGTTCTGATCCCCTCTGCACAGATACGCAGTATTTT. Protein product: CASRVGGSDPLCTDTQYF.

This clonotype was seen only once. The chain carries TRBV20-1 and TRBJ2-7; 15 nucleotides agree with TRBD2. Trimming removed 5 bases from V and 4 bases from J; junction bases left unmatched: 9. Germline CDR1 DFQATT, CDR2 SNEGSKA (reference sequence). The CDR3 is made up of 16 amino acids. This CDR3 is CSAAGLAGGPWYEQYF. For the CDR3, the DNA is TGCAGTGCTGCCGGACTAGCGGGGGGGCCGTGGTACGAGCAGTACTTC.

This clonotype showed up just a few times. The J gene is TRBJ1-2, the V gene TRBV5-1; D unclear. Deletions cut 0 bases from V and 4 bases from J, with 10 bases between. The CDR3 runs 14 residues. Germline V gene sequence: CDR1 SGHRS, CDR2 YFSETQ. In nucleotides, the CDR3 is TGCGCCAGCAGCTTGGACCACCTATCCTATGGCTACACCTTC. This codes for CASSLDHLSYGYTF.

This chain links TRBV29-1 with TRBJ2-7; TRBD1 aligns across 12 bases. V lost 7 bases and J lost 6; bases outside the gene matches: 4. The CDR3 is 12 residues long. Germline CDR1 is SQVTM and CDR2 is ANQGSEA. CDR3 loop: CSGGTGGGEQYF. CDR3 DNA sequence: TGCAGCGGGGGGACAGGGGGCGGCGAGCAGTACTTC.